This T cell receptor beta chain comes out of a study of beta chain features in type 1 diabetes. Looking at the study overall: Sorted cells examined across all samples numbered roughly 99,000,000. Study-wide results and caveats: Type 1 diabetes patients had moderately but significantly shorter TCRB CDR3s in all four CD4+ subsets.

There are a few counts of this clone. Its antigen is unknown. Germline trimming cut 4 bases from V and 0 bases from J; bases unmatched to any gene: 2. CDR1 is SQVTM, CDR2 ANQGSEA, per germline. CDR3 size: 13 residues. Expressed TCRB transcripts were sequenced after all isolated RNA was converted to cDNA. Clones were sequenced by immunoSEQ multiplex PCR, and TCRdb holds only the in-frame ones, with some missing. Seen here are approximately 340,000 clones, over 13% observed once, and the top ten hold under 0.02%. Sorting of CD4+ naive, central memory, regulatory and stem cell-like memory cells was performed via CD45RO/CCR7/CD25/CD127/CD95/CD27.

The chain uses TRBV29-1 and TRBJ2-7, with 8 bases matching TRBD2. Sequenced: naive CD4+ T cells from blood. This TCR derives from a woman younger than 30 in good health. Written as DNA, the CDR3 is TGCAGCGTTGGAGCGGGAGTCTCCTACGAGCAGTACTTC. This codes for CSVGAGVSYEQYF.